This T cell receptor (beta chain) derives from a study of blood T cell repertoires in COVID-19. Study-level information: PBMCs, B-cell-depleted T cells, or T cells were the source of the cDNA or gDNA that made up the material.

Individuals aged roughly 18 to 100 years were recruited from fewer than 30 US areas. Authors' data handling: Scientists estimated how many nucleated cells there were by amplifying reference gene primers. Repertoires were generated with immunoSEQ multiplex PCR, while TCRdb's copy carries only in-frame clones and drops some. The DNA was the basis for D and trimming; V, J and clone size are from that table. The sample holds about 200,000 clones, around four fifths seen once. There are 18 residues in the CDR3. Germline CDR1 is LGHNA and CDR2 is YNFKEQ. The junction had 11 bases not matched to a gene; V was cut back by 0 bases and J by 0 bases.

Sequencing was performed on PBMCs or T cells enriched from blood (not recorded which). The receptor comes from a man aged 35 to 55 who had recovered from COVID-19. The rearrangement uses TRBV4-2 and TRBJ2-7; TRBD1 matches at 7 bases. In nucleotides, the CDR3 is TGTGCCAGCAGCCAAGATCAACAGGGGCCCTCACTCTCCTACGAGCAGTACTTC. Encoded protein: CASSQDQQGPSLSYEQYF.